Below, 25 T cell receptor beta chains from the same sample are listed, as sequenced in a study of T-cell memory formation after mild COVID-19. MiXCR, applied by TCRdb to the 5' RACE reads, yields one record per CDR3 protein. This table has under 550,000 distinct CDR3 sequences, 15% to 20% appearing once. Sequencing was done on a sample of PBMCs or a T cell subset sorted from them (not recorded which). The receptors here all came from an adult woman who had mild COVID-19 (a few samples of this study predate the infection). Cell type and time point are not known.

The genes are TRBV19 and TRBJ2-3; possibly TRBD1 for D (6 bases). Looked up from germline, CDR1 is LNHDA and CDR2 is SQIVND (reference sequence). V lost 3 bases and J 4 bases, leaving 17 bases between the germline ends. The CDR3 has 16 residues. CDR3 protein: CASSIHTIRGSDTQYF. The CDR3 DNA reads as TGTGCCAGTAGTATCCACACAATCAGGGGATCAGATACGCAGTATTTT.

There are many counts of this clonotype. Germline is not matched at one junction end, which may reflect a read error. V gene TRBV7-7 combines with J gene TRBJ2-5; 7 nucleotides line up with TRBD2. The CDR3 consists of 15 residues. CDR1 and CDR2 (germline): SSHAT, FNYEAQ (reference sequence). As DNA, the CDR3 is TGTGCTAGCAGCGGGTCTTGGGGGGGTCAAGAGACCCAGTACTTC. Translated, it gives CASSGSWGGQETQYF. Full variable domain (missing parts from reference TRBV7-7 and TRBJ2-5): GAGVSQSPRYKVTKRGQDVTLRCDPISSHATLYWYQQALGQGPEFLTYFNYEAQPDKSGLPSDRFSAERPEGSISTLTIQRTEQRDSAMYRCASSGSWGGQETQYFGPGTRLLVL.

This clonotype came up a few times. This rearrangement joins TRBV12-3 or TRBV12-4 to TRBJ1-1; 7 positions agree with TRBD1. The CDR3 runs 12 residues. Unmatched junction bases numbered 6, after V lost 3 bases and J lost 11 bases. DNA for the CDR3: TGTGCCAGCAGTTTCACAGGGGCAGATGCTTTCTTT. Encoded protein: CASSFTGADAFF.

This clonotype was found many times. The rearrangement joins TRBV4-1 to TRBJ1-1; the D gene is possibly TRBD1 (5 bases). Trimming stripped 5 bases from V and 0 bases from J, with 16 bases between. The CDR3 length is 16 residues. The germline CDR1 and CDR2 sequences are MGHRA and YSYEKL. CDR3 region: CASSFRQINMNTEAFF. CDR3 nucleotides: TGCGCCAGCAGCTTCCGACAGATTAATATGAACACTGAAGCTTTCTTT.

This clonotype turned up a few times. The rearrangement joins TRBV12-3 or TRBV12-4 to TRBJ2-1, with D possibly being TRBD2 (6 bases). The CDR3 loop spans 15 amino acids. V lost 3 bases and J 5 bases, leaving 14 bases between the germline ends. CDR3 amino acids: CASSFNLAPNNEQFF. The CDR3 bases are TGTGCCAGCAGTTTCAACCTAGCGCCTAACAATGAGCAGTTCTTC.

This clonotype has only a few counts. The CDR3 region is CASSPPTGANNEQFF. Here the CDR3 DNA reads TGTGCCAGCAGTCCGCCGACAGGGGCAAACAATGAGCAGTTCTTC. This rearrangement joins TRBV12-3 or TRBV12-4 to TRBJ2-1, with 8 bases matching TRBD1. The length of the CDR3 is 15 residues. The J segment lost 5 bases and the V segment lost 5 bases, leaving 8 bases of the junction unmatched.

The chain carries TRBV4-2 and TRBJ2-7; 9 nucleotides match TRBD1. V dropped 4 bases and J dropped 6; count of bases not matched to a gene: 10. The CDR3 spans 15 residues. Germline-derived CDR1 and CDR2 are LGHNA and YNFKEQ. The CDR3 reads CASSPETGGVGEQYF. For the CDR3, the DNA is TGTGCCAGCAGCCCAGAGACAGGGGGAGTGGGCGAGCAGTACTTC.

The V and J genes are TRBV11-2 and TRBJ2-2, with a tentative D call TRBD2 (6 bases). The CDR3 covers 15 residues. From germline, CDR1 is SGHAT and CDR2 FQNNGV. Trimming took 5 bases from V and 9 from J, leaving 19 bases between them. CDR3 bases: TGTGCCAGCAGCCGGCTTAGTGGGACTCCCCGGGAGCTGTTTTTT. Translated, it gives CASSRLSGTPRELFF.

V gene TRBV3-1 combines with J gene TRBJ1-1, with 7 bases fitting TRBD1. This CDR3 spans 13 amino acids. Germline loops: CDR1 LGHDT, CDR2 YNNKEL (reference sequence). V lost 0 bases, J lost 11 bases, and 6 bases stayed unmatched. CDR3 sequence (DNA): TGTGCCAGCAGCCAAGATTGGACAGGAGTCGCTTTCTTT. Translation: CASSQDWTGVAFF.

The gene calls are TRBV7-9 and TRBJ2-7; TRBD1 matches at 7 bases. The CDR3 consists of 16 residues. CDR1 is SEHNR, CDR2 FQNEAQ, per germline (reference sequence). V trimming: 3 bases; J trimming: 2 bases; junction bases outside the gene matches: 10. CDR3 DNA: TGTGCCAGCAGCTTTAGAGAGGGGACAGCAACCTACGAGCAGTACTTC. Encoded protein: CASSFREGTATYEQYF.

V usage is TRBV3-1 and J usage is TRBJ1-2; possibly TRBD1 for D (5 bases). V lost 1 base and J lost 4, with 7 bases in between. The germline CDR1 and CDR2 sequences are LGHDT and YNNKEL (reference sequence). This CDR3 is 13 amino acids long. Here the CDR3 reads CASSQGQSYGYTF. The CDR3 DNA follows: TGTGCCAGCAGCCAAGGACAGAGCTATGGCTACACCTTC.

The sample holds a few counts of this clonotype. CDR3 DNA sequence: TGTGCCAGCAGCCACGTGGGCTCCTACGAGCAGTACTTC. This codes for CASSHVGSYEQYF. V usage is TRBV6-5 and J usage is TRBJ2-7; D is unclear. Germline V gene data show CDR1 as MNHEY and CDR2 as SVGAGI. Trimming pared 6 bases from V and 0 bases from J, leaving 9 bases between. The CDR3 is made up of 13 amino acids.

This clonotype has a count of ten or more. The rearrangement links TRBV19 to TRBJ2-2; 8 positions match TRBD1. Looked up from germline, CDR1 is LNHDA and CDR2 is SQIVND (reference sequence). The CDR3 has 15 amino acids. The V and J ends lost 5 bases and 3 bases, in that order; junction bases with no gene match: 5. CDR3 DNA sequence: TGTGCCAGTAGTCCCCGGACAGGGTACACCGGGGAGCTGTTTTTT. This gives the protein CASSPRTGYTGELFF.

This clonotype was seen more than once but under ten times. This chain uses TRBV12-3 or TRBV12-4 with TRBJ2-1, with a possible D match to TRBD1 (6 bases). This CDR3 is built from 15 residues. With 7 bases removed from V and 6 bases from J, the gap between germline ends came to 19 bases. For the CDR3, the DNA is TGTGCCAGCATTCTTTCAGGGGTTTCCGCCAATGAGCAGTTCTTC. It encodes CASILSGVSANEQFF.

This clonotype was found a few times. The CDR3 loop reads CASSFAGGWLNEQYF. The DNA of the CDR3 is TGTGCCAGCAGCTTCGCCGGGGGTTGGCTTAACGAGCAGTACTTC. The chain joins TRBV11-1 to TRBJ2-7; D perhaps matches TRBD2 (6 bases). Deletions cut 3 bases from V and 5 bases from J, with 17 bases between. The CDR3 sequence is 15 residues long. CDR1 and CDR2 (germline): SGHAT, FQDESV (reference sequence).

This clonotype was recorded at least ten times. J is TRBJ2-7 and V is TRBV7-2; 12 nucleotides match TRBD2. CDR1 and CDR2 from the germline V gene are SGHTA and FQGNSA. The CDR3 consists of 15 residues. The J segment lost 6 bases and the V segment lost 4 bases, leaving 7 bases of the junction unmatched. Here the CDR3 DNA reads TGTGCCAGCAGCTCCGTACTAGCGGGAGGCGGCGAGCAGTACTTC. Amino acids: CASSSVLAGGGEQYF.

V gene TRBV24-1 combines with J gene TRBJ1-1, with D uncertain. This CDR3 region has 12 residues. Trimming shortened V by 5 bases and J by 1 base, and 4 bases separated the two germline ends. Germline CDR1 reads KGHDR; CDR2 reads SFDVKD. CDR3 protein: CATSAQNTEAFF. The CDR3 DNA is TGTGCCACCAGTGCGCAGAACACTGAAGCTTTCTTT.

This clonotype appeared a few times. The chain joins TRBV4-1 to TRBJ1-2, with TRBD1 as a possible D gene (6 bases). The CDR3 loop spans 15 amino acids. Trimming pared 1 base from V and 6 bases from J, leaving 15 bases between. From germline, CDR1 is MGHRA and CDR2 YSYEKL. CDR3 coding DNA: TGCGCCAGCAGCCAAGCCACTACAGGGCGGCATGGCTACACCTTC. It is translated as CASSQATTGRHGYTF.

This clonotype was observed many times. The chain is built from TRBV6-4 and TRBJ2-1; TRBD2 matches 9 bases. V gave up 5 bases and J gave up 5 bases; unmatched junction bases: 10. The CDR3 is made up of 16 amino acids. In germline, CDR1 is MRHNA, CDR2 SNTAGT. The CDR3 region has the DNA TGTGCCAGCAGTCTCCTAGCTGGCGGGGGGGACAATGAGCAGTTCTTC. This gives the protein CASSLLAGGGDNEQFF.

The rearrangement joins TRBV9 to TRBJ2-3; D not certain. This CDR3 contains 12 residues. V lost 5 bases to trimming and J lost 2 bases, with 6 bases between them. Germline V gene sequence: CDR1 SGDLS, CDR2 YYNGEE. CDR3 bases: TGTGCCAGCAGTGAGTTCACAGATACGCAGTATTTT. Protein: CASSEFTDTQYF.

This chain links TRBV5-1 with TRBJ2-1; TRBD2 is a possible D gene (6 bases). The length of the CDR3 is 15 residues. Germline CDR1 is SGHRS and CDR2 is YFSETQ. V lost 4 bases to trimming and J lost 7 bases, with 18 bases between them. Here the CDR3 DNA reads TGCGCCAGCAGCCCATTCGCGGGAACTCGGAATGAGCAGTTCTTC. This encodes CASSPFAGTRNEQFF. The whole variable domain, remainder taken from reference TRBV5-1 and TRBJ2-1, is KAGVTQTPRYLIKTRGQQVTLSCSPISGHRSVSWYQQTPGQGLQFLFEYFSETQRNKGNFPGRFSGRQFSNSRSEMNVSTLELGDSALYLCASSPFAGTRNEQFFGPGTRLTVL.

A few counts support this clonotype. CDR3 nucleotide sequence: TGTGCCAGCAGCAATCAGGGAAAACCATACTACGAGCAGTACTTC. It is translated as CASSNQGKPYYEQYF. The chain couples TRBV14 to TRBJ2-7, with D tentatively TRBD1 (5 bases). The V end was cut by 5 bases, the J end by 3 bases, with 17 bases between. Germline-derived CDR1 and CDR2 are SGHDN and FVKESK. The CDR3 spans 15 residues. Full variable domain (rest looked up from reference TRBV14 and TRBJ2-7): EAGVTQFPSHSVIEKGQTVTLRCDPISGHDNLYWYRRVMGKEIKFLLHFVKESKQDESGMPNNRFLAERTGGTYSTLKVQPAELEDSGVYFCASSNQGKPYYEQYFGPGTRLTVT.

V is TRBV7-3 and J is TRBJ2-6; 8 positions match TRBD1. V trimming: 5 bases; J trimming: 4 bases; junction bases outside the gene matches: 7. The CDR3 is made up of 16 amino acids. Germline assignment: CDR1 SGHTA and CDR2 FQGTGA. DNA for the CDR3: TGTGCCAGCAGCGTGTCAGGGGGCGTAGGGGCCAACGTCCTGACTTTC. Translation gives CASSVSGGVGANVLTF.

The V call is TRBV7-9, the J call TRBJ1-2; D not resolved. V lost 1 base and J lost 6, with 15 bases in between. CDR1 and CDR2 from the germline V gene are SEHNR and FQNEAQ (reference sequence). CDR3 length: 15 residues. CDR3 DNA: TGTGCCAGCAGCTTAGGCGATGCCACCAGTAATGGCTACACCTTC. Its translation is CASSLGDATSNGYTF.

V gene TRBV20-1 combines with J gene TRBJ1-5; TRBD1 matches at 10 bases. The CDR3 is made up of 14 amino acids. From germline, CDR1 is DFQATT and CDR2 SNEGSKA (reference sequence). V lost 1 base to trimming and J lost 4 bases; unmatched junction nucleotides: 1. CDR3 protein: CSARGDRGNQPQHF. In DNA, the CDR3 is TGCAGTGCTAGAGGGGACAGGGGAAATCAGCCCCAGCATTTT.